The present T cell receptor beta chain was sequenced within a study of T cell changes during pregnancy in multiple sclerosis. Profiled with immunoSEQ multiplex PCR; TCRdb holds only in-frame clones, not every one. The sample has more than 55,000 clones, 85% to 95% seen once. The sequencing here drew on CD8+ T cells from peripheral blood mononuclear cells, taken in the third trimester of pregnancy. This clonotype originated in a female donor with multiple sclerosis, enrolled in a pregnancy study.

The CDR3 sequence is CASSFSLAGSTDTQYF. The CDR3 DNA is TGTGCCAGCAGCTTTTCGCTCGCGGGAAGCACAGATACGCAGTATTTT. The chain links TRBV5-6 to TRBJ2-3, with D perhaps TRBD2 (6 bases). The germline CDR1 and CDR2 sequences are SGHDT and YYEEEE. The CDR3 is 16 residues long. V lost 2 bases, J lost 0 bases, and 13 bases lay in between.